This T cell receptor (beta chain) comes out of a study of cytomegalovirus exposure and HLA in healthy donors. The ends lost 6 bases at V and 5 bases at J; junction bases unmatched: 5. Germline V gene lookup returns CDR1 SQVTM and CDR2 ANQGSEA. The CDR3 spans 13 residues. The PCR contained 60 Vbeta and 13 Jbeta primers. Only in-frame clones appear in the TCRdb table, and some are missing; sequencing was by immunoSEQ multiplex PCR. Of 200,000 to 250,000 clones in the sample, about 80% were seen once. About this clone: The target antigen is unknown.

Findings and caveats of the study: Several of the most significant clusters appeared, in a later analysis, to be linked to common viral pathogens. Cytomegalovirus association was listed for around 180 TCR beta chains. Reported results showed that the classifier diagnosed cytomegalovirus status with high specificity and sensitivity.

The sample taken for sequencing was PBMCs. This chain joins TRBV29-1 and TRBJ2-3; 10 bases map to TRBD1. The clonotype comes from a woman aged 60-75 years in good health and CMV-seropositive. This chain's CDR3 is CSVAGTGVDTQYF. Written as DNA, the CDR3 is TGCAGCGTCGCCGGGACAGGGGTAGATACGCAGTATTTT.